The 3 T cell receptor beta chains given below trace back to one sample, sequenced in a study of radiotherapy plus CTLA-4 blockade in lung cancer. Produced via immunoSEQ multiplex PCR; TCRdb's table is partial and in-frame only. The sample consists of tens of thousands of clones, around 87% of them appearing once. The sequenced sample was peripheral blood, obtained from a patient treated with radiotherapy plus ipilimumab. The source of these receptors is a human donor with non-small cell lung cancer who had stable disease on radiotherapy plus ipilimumab.

The chain combines TRBV19 with TRBJ2-7; TRBD1 matches 11 bases. The V gene's germline CDR1 is LNHDA and CDR2 SQIVND (reference sequence). The CDR3 consists of 15 residues. V dropped 2 bases and J dropped 3; count of bases not matched to a gene: 3. The CDR3 loop is CASSILGQGDYEQYF. As DNA, the CDR3 is TGTGCCAGTAGTATACTGGGACAGGGGGACTACGAGCAGTACTTC. The full variable domain, in which reference TRBV19 and TRBJ2-7 provide the parts outside the CDR3, is DGGITQSPKYLFRKEGQNVTLSCEQNLNHDAMYWYRQDPGQGLRLIYYSQIVNDFQKGDIAEGYSVSREKKESFPLTVTSAQKNPTAFYLCASSILGQGDYEQYFGPGTRLTVT.

CDR3 sequence (DNA): TGTGCCAGCAGAGTGGGCTCACAGCCCCAGCATTTT. This gives the protein CASRVGSQPQHF. The chain employs TRBV28 and TRBJ1-5; no reliable D call. The V gene lost 6 bases and the J gene lost 7 bases, with 10 bases spanning the gap. This CDR3 is 12 amino acids long. Germline V gene lookup returns CDR1 MDHEN and CDR2 SYDVKM.

The rearrangement joins TRBV21-1 to TRBJ2-5; the table's D call, TRBD2, was not checked against the DNA. The DNA end is a closer match to TRBJ2-7, so the J assignment may be wrong. TRBV21-1 has pseudogene status. The CDR3 is made up of 18 amino acids. DNA for the CDR3: TGTGCCAGCGGCCCCGGACTAGCGGGAGGGCCGTATCTCTACGAGCAGTACTTC. It codes for CASGPGLAGGPYLYEQYF.